This paragraph reports one T cell receptor (beta chain). What it recognizes is unknown. This CDR3 is 16 amino acids long. Trimming left V 6 bases short and J 0 bases short, with 15 bases between. From germline, CDR1 is LNHDA and CDR2 SQIVND (reference sequence). The sample comes from a study of glioma-infiltrating T cells. General study results and limits: Non-neoplastic patients had below-expected tissue-blood divergence, while all gliomas exceeded expectation. Tissue and blood shared very few CDR3 sequences.

TCR alpha and beta CDR3 regions were amplified from RNA using iRepertoire nested multiplex PCR. One-step reverse transcription and amplification started from about 100-400 ng of tissue mRNA or PBMC total RNA. TCRdb re-derived calls from the multiplex PCR reads in MiXCR, one entry per CDR3 protein. The repertoire holds 150,000 to 200,000 distinct CDR3 sequences, with 32% as singletons. This sequence originates from a human donor with low-grade glioma or glioblastoma, undergoing nonglioma brain surgery, or in good health (not recorded which). Sequenced: glioma tissue, nonneoplastic brain tissue, or PBMCs (not recorded which). The chain is built from TRBV19 and TRBJ2-1, with D possibly being TRBD1 or TRBD2 (5 bases each). For the CDR3, the DNA is TGTGCCAGTAGCACCACCGGGGCAGCCTCCTACAATGAGCAGTTCTTC. Its protein product is CASSTTGAASYNEQFF.